This TCR beta chain was identified in a study of identical twins (dated by TCRdb to 2015 to 2016). Regarding the study in general: To test whether fetal clonotypes persist, the study used deep sequencing on TCR alpha and beta repertoires from monozygotic twins, unrelated adults of various ages, and cord blood. To rule out contamination, the twin experiments were replicated at different times with different library preparation protocols.

This clonotype was recorded at least ten times. The antigen it recognizes is unknown. No qualities accompany the bases; no much larger clone lies one base away. Looking up the germline V gene yields CDR1 MNHNS and CDR2 SASEGT. The CDR3 sequence holds 15 residues, the cysteine and phenylalanine included. The entry retains the CDR3 DNA only, 45 bases that are in frame from base 1. Trimming costs V 4 bases and J 0 bases, and their ends lie 13 bases apart. What the work shows at the level of the full study, not this receptor alone: Abundant cord blood beta clonotypes had fewer insertions, young adult naive repertoires showed a similar but weaker trend, and memory repertoires showed no such trend. Invariant T cells such as MAIT and iNKT could partly confound zero-insertion analyses, although diverse VJ usage argued against such confounding for most clonotypes. Because the same donors could not be followed over many years, the conclusions relied on cross-sectional statistical analysis. A weaker excess of twin sharing was found in beta out-of-frame sequences because the signal-to-noise ratio was lowered by fewer shared sequences. Compared with coincidental sharing between unrelated individuals, out-of-frame TCR alpha sequences shared between twins showed an excess of sequences with low generation probability. In monozygotic twins, out-of-frame TCR alpha sharing was systematically underestimated by recombination models, although the models agreed with sharing between unrelated individuals.

Preparation of the library involved 5' RACE. The data were produced on an Illumina HiSeq 2000. A universal primer binding site was added through template switching, and the final cDNA carried a unique molecular identifier so that TCR cDNA molecules could be counted accurately. First-strand cDNA for TCR alpha and beta chains was synthesized from specific primers in the conserved constant-segment region. To control for contamination, every cDNA library was double barcoded, receiving both a SMART-Mk sample barcode and Illumina barcodes. TruSeq adapter sequences along with Illumina sample barcodes were introduced in two successive PCR steps. TCR alpha and beta cDNA libraries were sequenced on the Illumina HiSeq platform with custom primers. The study's own analysis went as follows. MiGEC was used to process raw reads and extract unique molecular identifiers, and MiXCR was used to find CDR3 positions. For each individual, recombination models were inferred using an EM algorithm with the repgenHMM and IGoR tools. The analysis of shared clonotypes was done with the tcR package in R, with sharing normalized by the product of cloneset sizes. To study raw recombination without the effects of thymic and clonal selection, out-of-frame nonproductive sequences were analyzed. TCRdb trimmed public reads at Q25 via fastp, called clones via MiXCR and kept in-frame beta chains. Each record represents a unique CDR3 protein, reported with the most common genes and DNA among its rows. What appears here as the V and J calls and clone size reflects TCRdb's work, not the paper's. The sample contains fewer than 650,000 distinct CDR3 sequences, roughly 6.6% of them found a single time. Less than 2% of the sample comes from the top ten.

Every donor was a healthy Caucasian. The twin cohort comprised three pairs of female monozygotic twins, all aged about 18 to 29 years. Peripheral blood mononuclear cells were the source from which RNA for the TCR libraries was isolated. These data were likewise used in another study, on yellow fever vaccine responses in identical twins. As that second study puts it: According to the authors, the vaccine-induced T cell response in identical twins seemed to be partly convergent and partly specific to each individual. Focusing on identical twins, the study followed the T cell clones that responded to the vaccine, and did so with precision.

The sequence is built from TRBV6-1 and TRBJ2-7, and TRBD2 may be the D gene, going by 6 matching bases. The sequenced sample was PBMCs. This TCR was sampled from a woman under 30 in good health. The CDR3 protein is CASSAPRDSSYEQYF. The DNA is as follows: TGTGCCAGCAGTGCCCCCCGGGACTCCTCCTACGAGCAGTACTTC.